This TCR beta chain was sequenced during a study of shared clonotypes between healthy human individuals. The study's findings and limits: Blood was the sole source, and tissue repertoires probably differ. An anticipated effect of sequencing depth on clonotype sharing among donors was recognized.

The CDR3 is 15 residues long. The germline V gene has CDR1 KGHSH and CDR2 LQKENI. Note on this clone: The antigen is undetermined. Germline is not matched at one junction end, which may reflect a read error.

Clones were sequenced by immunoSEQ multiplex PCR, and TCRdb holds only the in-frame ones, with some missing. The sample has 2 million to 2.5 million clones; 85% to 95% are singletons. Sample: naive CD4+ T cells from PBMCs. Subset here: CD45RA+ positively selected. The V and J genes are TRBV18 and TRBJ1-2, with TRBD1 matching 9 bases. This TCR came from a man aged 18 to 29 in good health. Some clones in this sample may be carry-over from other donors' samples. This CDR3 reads CASSPQGQGFYGYTF. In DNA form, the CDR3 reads TGTGCCAGCTCCCCACAGGGACAGGGCTTCTATGGCTACACCTTC.